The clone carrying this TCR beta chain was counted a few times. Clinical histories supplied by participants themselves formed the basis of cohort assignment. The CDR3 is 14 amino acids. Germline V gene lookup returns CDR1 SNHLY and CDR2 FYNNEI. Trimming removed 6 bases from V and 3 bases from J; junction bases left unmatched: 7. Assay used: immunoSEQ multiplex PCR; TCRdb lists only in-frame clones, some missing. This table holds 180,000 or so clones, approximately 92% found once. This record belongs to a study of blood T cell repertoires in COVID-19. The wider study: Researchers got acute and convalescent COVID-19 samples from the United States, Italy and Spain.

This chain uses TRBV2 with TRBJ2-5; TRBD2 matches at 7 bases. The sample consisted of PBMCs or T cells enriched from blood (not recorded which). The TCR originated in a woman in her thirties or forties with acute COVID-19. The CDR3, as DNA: TGTGCCAGCAGGGGGGGGAAAGTGAAAGAGACCCAGTACTTC. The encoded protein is CASRGGKVKETQYF.